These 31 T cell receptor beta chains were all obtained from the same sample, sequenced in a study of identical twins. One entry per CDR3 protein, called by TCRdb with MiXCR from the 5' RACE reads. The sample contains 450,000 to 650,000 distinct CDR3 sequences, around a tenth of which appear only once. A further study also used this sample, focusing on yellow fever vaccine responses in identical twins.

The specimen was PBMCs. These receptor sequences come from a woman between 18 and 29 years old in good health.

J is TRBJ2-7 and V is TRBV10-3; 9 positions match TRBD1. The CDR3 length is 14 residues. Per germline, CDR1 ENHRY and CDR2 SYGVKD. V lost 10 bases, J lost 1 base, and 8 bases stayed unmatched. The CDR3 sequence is CATLPGQGSYEQYF. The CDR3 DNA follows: TGTGCCACTTTACCGGGACAGGGATCCTACGAGCAGTACTTC.

CDR3 region: CASTIPGIGELFF. CDR3 nucleotide sequence: TGTGCCAGCACAATTCCGGGGATCGGGGAGCTGTTTTTT. The rearrangement links TRBV5-4 to TRBJ2-2, with a possible D match to TRBD2 (5 bases). This CDR3 contains 13 residues. Germline V gene sequence: CDR1 SGHNT, CDR2 YYREEE (reference sequence). Trimming left V 6 bases short and J 7 bases short, with 13 bases between.

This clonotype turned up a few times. CDR3 region: CASSAQALLQETQYF. CDR3 DNA: TGTGCCAGCTCGGCACAGGCGTTACTTCAAGAGACCCAGTACTTC. The J gene is TRBJ2-5, the V gene TRBV18; possible D gene TRBD1, 5 bases. The germline CDR1 and CDR2 sequences are KGHSH and LQKENI. Between the trimmed V and J ends, which lost 6 bases and 2 bases, there was a span of 16 bases. CDR3 length: 15 amino acids.

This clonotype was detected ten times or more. The CDR3 nucleotides read TGTGCCAGCAGCGCGACTAGCCCGAGCACAGATACGCAGTATTTT. Protein product: CASSATSPSTDTQYF. The chain is built from TRBV12-3 or TRBV12-4 and TRBJ2-3; 7 nucleotides line up with TRBD2. There are 15 residues in the CDR3. J was trimmed by 0 bases and V by 6 bases; bases with no gene match: 6.

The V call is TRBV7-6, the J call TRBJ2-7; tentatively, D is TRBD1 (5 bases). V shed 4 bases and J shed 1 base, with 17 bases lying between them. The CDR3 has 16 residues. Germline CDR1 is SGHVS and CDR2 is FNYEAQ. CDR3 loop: CASSSNAGMGSYEQYF. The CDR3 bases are TGTGCCAGCAGCTCAAACGCAGGGATGGGGTCCTACGAGCAGTACTTC.

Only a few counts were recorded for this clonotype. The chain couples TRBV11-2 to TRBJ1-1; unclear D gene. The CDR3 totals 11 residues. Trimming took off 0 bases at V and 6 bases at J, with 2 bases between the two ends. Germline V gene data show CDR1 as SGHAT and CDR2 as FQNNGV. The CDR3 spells CASSLDPEAFF. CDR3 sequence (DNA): TGTGCCAGCAGCTTAGATCCTGAAGCTTTCTTT.

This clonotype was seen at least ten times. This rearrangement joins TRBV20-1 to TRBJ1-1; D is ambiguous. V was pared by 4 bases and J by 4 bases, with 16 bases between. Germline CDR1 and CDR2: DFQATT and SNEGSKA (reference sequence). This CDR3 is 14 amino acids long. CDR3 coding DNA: TGCAGTGCTACAAGTTCAGAGGCTGGCACTGAAGCTTTCTTT. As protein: CSATSSEAGTEAFF.

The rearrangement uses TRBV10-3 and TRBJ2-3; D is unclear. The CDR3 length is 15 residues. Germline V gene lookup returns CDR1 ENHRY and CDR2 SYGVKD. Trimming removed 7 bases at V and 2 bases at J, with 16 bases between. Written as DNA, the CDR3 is TGTGCCATCACTCTCGGGCCTACTACCACAGATACGCAGTATTTT. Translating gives CAITLGPTTTDTQYF.

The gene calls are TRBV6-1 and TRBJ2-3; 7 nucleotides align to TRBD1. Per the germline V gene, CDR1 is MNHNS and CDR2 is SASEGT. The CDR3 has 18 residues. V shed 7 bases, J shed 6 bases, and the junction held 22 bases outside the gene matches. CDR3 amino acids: CASNDFPTGQTLGDTQYF. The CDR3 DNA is TGTGCCAGCAATGATTTCCCCACGGGACAGACACTTGGGGATACGCAGTATTTT.

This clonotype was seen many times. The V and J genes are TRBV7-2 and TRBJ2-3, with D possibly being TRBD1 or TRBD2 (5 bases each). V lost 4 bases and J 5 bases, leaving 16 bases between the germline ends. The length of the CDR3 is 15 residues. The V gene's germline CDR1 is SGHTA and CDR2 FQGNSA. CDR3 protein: CASSSGTVLGDTQYF. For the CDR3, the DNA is TGTGCCAGCAGCTCCGGGACGGTTCTTGGAGATACGCAGTATTTT.

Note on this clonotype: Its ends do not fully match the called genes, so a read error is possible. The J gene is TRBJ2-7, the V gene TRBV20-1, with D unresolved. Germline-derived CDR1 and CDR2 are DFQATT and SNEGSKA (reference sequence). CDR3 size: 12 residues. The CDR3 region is CSARDRAYEHYF. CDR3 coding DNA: TGCAGTGCTAGAGATAGAGCCTACGAGCATTACTTC.

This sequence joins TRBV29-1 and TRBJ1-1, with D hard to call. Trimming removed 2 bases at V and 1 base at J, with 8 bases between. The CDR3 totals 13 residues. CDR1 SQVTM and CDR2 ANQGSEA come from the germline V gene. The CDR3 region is CSVEQVTNTEAFF. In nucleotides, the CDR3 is TGCAGCGTTGAACAGGTTACGAACACTGAAGCTTTCTTT.

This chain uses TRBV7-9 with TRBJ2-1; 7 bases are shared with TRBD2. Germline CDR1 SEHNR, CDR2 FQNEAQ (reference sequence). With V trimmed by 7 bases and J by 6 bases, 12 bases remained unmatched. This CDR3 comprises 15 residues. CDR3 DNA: TGTGCCAGCAAGGGTTTGCGGGAGATGGTCAATGAGCAGTTCTTC. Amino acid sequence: CASKGLREMVNEQFF.

CDR3 in DNA: TGTGCCAGCAGCCAAGAAGTCGGCGGGAGTTTATATAACGAGCAGTACTTC. It specifies CASSQEVGGSLYNEQYF. The chain uses TRBV4-2 and TRBJ2-7, with TRBD2 matching 7 bases. CDR1 is LGHNA and CDR2 is YNFKEQ in the germline V gene. The CDR3 covers 17 residues. V lost 0 bases to trimming and J lost 5 bases; unmatched junction nucleotides: 13.

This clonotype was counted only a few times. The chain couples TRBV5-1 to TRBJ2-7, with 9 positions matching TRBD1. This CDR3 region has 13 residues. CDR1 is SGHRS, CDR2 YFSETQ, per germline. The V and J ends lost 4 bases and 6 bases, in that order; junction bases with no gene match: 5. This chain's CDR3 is CASSVTGGSEQYF. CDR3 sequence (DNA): TGCGCCAGCAGCGTGACAGGGGGTAGCGAGCAGTACTTC.

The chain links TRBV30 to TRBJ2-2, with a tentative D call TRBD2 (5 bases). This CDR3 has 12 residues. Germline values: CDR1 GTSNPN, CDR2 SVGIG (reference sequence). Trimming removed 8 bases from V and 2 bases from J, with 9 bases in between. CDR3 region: CARGPNTGELFF. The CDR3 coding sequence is TGTGCCCGAGGGCCAAACACCGGGGAGCTGTTTTTT.

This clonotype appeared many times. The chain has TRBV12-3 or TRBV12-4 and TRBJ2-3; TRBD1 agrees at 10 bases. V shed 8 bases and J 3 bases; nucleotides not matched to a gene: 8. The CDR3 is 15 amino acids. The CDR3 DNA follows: TGTGCCAGCTCCCCCCGGACAGGGGGGACAGATACGCAGTATTTT. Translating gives CASSPRTGGTDTQYF.

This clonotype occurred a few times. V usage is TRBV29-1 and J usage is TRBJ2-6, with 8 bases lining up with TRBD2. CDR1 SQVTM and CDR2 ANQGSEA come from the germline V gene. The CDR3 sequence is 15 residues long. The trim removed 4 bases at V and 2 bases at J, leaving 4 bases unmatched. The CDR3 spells CSVGSGSTGANVLTF. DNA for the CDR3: TGCAGCGTTGGAAGCGGGAGTACTGGGGCCAACGTCCTGACTTTC.

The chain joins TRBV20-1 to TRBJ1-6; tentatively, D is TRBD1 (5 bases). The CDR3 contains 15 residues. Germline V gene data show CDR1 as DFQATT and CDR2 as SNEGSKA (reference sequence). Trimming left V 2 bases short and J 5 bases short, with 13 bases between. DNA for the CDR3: TGCAGTGCTAGATCGATCGGGGGAGATAATTCACCCCTCCACTTT. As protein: CSARSIGGDNSPLHF.

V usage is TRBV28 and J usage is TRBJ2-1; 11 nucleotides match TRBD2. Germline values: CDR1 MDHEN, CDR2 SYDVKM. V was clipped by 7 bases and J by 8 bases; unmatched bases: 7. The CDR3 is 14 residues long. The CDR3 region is CASTLLAGADEQFF. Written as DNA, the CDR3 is TGTGCCAGCACCCTACTAGCGGGAGCGGATGAGCAGTTCTTC.

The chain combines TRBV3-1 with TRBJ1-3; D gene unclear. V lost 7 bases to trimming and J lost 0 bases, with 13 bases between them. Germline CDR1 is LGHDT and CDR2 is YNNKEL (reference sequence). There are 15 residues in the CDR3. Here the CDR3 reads CASTRSVGSGNTIYF. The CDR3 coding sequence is TGTGCCAGCACCCGATCGGTTGGCTCTGGAAACACCATATATTTT.

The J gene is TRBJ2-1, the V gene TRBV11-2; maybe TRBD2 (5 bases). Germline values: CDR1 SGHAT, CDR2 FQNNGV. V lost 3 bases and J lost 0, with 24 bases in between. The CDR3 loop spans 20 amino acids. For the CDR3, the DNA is TGTGCCAGCAGCTTTCCGGGGTTGAACGTGCGGACCAACTCCTACAATGAGCAGTTCTTC. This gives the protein CASSFPGLNVRTNSYNEQFF.

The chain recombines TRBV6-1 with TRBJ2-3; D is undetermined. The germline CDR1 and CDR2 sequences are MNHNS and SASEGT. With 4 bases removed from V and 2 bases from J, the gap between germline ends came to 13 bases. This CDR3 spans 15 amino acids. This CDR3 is CASSAMDVLTDTQYF. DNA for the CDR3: TGTGCCAGCAGTGCCATGGACGTACTCACAGATACGCAGTATTTT.

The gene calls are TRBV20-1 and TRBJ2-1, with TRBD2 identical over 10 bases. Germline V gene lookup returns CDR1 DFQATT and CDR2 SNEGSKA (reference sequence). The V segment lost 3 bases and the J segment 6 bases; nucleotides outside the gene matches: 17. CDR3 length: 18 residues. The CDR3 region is CSARDPTGAGGPPNEQFF. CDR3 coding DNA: TGCAGTGCTAGGGACCCGACAGGAGCGGGGGGGCCCCCCAATGAGCAGTTCTTC.

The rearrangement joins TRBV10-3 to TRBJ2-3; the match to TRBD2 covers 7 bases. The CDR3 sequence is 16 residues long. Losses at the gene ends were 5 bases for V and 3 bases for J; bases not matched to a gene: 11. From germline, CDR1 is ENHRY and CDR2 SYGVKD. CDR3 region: CAISPSGASRTDTQYF. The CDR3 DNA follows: TGTGCCATCAGTCCCAGCGGGGCCTCCAGGACAGATACGCAGTATTTT.

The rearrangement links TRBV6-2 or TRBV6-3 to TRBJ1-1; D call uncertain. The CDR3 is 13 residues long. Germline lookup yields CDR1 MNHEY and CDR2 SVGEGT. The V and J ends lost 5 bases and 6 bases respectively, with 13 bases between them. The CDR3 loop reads CASSPHRVPEAFF. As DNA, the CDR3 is TGTGCCAGCAGTCCCCACCGGGTCCCTGAAGCTTTCTTT.

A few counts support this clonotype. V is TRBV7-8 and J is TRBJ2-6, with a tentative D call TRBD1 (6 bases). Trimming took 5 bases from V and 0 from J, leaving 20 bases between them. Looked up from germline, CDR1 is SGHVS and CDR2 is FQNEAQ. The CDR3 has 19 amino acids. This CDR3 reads CASSPRDTTDLSGANVLTF. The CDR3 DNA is TGTGCCAGCAGCCCTCGGGACACAACAGACCTCTCTGGGGCCAACGTCCTGACTTTC.

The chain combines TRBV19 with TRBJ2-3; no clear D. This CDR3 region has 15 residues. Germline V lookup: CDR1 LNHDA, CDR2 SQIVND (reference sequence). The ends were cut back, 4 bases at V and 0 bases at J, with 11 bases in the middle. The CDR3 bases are TGTGCCAGTAGTAGTTGGCAGGAGAGCACAGATACGCAGTATTTT. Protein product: CASSSWQESTDTQYF.

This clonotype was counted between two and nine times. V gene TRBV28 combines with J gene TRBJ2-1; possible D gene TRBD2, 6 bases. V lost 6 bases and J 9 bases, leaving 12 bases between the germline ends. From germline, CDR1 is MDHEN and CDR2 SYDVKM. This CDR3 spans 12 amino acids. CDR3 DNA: TGTGCCAGCAGCGTTTTGGGGGGTGAGCAGTTCTTC. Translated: CASSVLGGEQFF.

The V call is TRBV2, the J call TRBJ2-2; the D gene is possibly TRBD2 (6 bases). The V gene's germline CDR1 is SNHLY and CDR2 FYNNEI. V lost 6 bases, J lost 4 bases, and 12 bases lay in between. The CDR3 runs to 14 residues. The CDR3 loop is CASSPAEGTGELFF. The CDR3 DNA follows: TGTGCCAGCAGCCCCGCGGAGGGCACCGGGGAGCTGTTTTTT.

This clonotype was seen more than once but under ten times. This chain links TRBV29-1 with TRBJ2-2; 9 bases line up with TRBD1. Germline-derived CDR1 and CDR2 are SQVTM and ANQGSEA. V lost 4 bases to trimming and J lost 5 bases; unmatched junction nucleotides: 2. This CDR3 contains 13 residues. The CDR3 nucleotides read TGCAGCGTTGGGACAGGGGCGACCGGGGAGCTGTTTTTT. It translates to CSVGTGATGELFF.